The 11 T cell receptor beta chains below were found in one sample sequenced in a study of blood T cell repertoires in COVID-19. Here immunoSEQ multiplex PCR was the method, and the copy in TCRdb shows in-frame clones only, minus some. The sample includes approximately 150,000 clones, around four fifths of them seen just once. Sample: PBMCs or T cells enriched from blood (not recorded which). These receptors came from a woman in her 40s who had recovered from COVID-19.

About this clone itself: The DNA is omitted, as the CDR3 cannot be located on it reliably, and the CDR3 follows TCRdb's listing. J is TRBJ1-4 and V is TRBV6-5. From its first to its last residue, the CDR3 has 15 amino acids. Germline CDR1 and CDR2: MNHEY and SVGAGI. This chain's CDR3 is CASSSSRGQNEKLFF.

This clone was counted a single time. The V gene is TRBV6-5, the J gene TRBJ1-2; tentative D call: TRBD1 (5 bases). V was cut by 6 bases and J by 7 bases, with 15 bases left in between. The CDR3 has 13 amino acids. CDR1 and CDR2 (germline): MNHEY, SVGAGI. The CDR3 here is CASRKDTFGGYTF. CDR3 coding DNA: TGTGCCAGCAGGAAGGACACCTTTGGTGGCTACACCTTC.

The rearrangement links TRBV11-2 to TRBJ2-2, with D tentatively TRBD1 (5 bases). The CDR3 length is 13 residues. Germline lookup yields CDR1 SGHAT and CDR2 FQNNGV. V lost 5 bases, J lost 10 bases, and 14 bases lay in between. In nucleotides, the CDR3 is TGTGCCAGCAGCGCCTCAGGGCCTGAGGAGCTGTTTTTT. It yields the protein CASSASGPEELFF. Based on the CDR3 plus reference TRBV11-2 and TRBJ2-2, the full variable domain is EAGVAQSPRYKIIEKRQSVAFWCNPISGHATLYWYQQILGQGPKLLIQFQNNGVVDDSQLPKDRFSAERLKGVDSTLKIQPAKLEDSAVYLCASSASGPEELFFGEGSRLTVL.

This chain uses TRBV30 with TRBJ1-1; D gene ambiguous. The germline gives CDR1 GTSNPN, CDR2 SVGIG (reference sequence). The V gene lost 3 bases and the J gene lost 1 base, with 9 bases spanning the gap. This CDR3 region has 13 residues. As DNA, the CDR3 is TGTGCCTGGAGCCTTTCCCCGAACACTGAAGCTTTCTTT. Protein sequence: CAWSLSPNTEAFF.

This chain joins TRBV9 and TRBJ2-3, with 7 bases matching TRBD1. Germline lookup yields CDR1 SGDLS and CDR2 YYNGEE. With 2 bases clipped from V and 4 bases from J, the junction kept 4 bases outside the gene matches. The CDR3 spans 14 residues. CDR3 region: CASSVRQGADTQYF. In DNA, the CDR3 is TGTGCCAGCAGCGTCCGGCAGGGGGCAGATACGCAGTATTTT. Together with reference TRBV9 and TRBJ2-3, the CDR3 gives the full variable domain: DSGVTQTPKHLITATGQRVTLRCSPRSGDLSVYWYQQSLDQGLQFLIQYYNGEERAKGNILERFSAQQFPDLHSELNLSSLELGDSALYFCASSVRQGADTQYFGPGTRLTVL.

This sequence joins TRBV5-1 and TRBJ2-7; tentative D call: TRBD1 (5 bases). The CDR3 sequence is 16 residues long. Germline values: CDR1 SGHRS, CDR2 YFSETQ. V lost 0 bases and J lost 3, with 16 bases in between. In DNA, the CDR3 is TGCGCCAGCAGCTTGGCAGGGTCTTCGGACGGCTACGAGCAGTACTTC. Its protein is CASSLAGSSDGYEQYF.

This clone is a singleton in its sample. This chain connects TRBV30 to TRBJ1-1; TRBD1 matches at 9 bases. The germline V gene has CDR1 GTSNPN and CDR2 SVGIG (reference sequence). There are 15 residues in the CDR3. The junction had 6 bases not matched to a gene; V was cut back by 2 bases and J by 2 bases. CDR3 coding DNA: TGTGCCTGGAGTCGTCCGGGACAGGGAAACACTGAAGCTTTCTTT. This codes for CAWSRPGQGNTEAFF.

The chain combines TRBV7-2 with TRBJ2-7; TRBD2 matches at 8 bases. V lost 5 bases, J lost 5 bases, and 5 bases stayed unmatched. The CDR3 sequence is 13 residues long. In germline, CDR1 is SGHTA, CDR2 FQGNSA. The CDR3 sequence is CASSPRGGHEQYF. The DNA of the CDR3 is TGTGCCAGCAGCCCTCGGGGGGGGCACGAGCAGTACTTC.

This sequence joins TRBV11-2 and TRBJ1-2, with D possibly TRBD1 on 5 matching bases. Per the germline V gene, CDR1 is SGHAT and CDR2 is FQNNGV. V was trimmed by 1 base and J by 6 bases, leaving 9 bases between them. CDR3 length: 13 residues. The CDR3 here is CASSLGQKDGYTF. The CDR3 DNA reads TGTGCCAGCAGCTTAGGACAGAAAGATGGCTACACCTTC.

This chain links TRBV10-3 with TRBJ2-7; 7 nucleotides align to TRBD1. The CDR3 has 13 residues. V was pared by 8 bases and J by 6 bases, with 10 bases of the junction left unmatched. Germline assignment: CDR1 ENHRY and CDR2 SYGVKD. CDR3 DNA sequence: TGTGCCATCCAGGGGGTAGGGGTGGGCGAGCAGTACTTC. Translated, it gives CAIQGVGVGEQYF.

The rearrangement joins TRBV2 to TRBJ1-2; 7 positions match TRBD1. The CDR3 is 14 amino acids. V was pared by 0 bases and J by 5 bases, with 3 bases of the junction left unmatched. Germline V gene sequence: CDR1 SNHLY, CDR2 FYNNEI. CDR3 residues: CASSEARGNYGYTF. The CDR3 DNA is TGTGCCAGCAGTGAAGCCAGGGGGAATTATGGCTACACCTTC.